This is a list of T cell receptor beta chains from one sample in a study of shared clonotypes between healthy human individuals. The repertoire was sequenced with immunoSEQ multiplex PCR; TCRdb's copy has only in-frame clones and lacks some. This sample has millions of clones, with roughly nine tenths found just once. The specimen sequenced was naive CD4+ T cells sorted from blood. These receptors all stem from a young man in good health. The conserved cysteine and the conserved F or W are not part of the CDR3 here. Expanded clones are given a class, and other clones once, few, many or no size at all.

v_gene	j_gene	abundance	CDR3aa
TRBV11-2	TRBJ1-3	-	ASTWDGFSGNTIY
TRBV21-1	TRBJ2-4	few	ASSKGLDSYIQY
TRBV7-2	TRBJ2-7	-	ASSSRTGGFREQY
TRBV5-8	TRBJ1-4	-	ASSFDLGSNEKLF
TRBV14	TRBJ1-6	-	ASSQVLGSSYNSPLH
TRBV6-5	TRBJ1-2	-	ASTRDPKGDGYT
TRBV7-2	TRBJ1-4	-	ASSFVGGGEKLF
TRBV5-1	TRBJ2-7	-	ASSLERMSNEQY
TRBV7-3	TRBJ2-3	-	ASSIGLATDTQY
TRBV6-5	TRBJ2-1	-	ASSSGGLAYNEQF
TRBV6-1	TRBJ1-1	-	ASSSGQPLEAF
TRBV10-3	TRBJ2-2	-	AISPDPTGELF
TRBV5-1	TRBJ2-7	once	ASSQLTGPYEQY
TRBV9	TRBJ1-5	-	ASSVDIDQPQH
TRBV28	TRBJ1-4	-	ASSPPGTGKTNEKLF
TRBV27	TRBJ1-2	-	ASSATGAPPYGYT
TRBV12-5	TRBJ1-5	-	ASGFRPVLSNQPQH
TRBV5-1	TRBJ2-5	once	ASSLGLAGGQETQY
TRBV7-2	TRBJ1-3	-	ASSLGTASSGNTIY
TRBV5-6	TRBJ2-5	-	ASRTGERETQY
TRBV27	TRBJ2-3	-	ASSLFPSGGAVDTQY
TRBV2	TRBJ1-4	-	ASSLKGQGKDEKLF
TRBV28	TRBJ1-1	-	ASSTDRYTEAF
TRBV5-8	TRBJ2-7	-	ASSLAGTSGSNEQY
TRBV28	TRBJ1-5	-	ASSGRVGNQPQH
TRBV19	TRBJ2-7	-	ASSLQGVGHYEQY
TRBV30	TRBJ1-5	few	AWSGGQDYQPQH